The clone carrying this TCR beta chain has only a few counts. The sample originates from a study of identical twins. TCRdb processed the 5' RACE reads anew with MiXCR; each CDR3 protein has one entry. The table shows around 280,000 distinct CDR3 sequences, with more than 6.5% occurring only once. This CDR3 has 14 residues. V was pared by 3 bases and J by 4 bases, with 12 bases between. Germline V CDR1 and CDR2: MNHEY, SMNVEV (reference sequence). The data also belong to a second study, concerning yellow fever vaccine responses in identical twins.

The chain is built from TRBV27 and TRBJ1-1, with a tentative D call TRBD1 (6 bases). This clonotype was obtained from a young woman in good health. Input material: memory (CD45RO+) T cells sorted from blood. CDR3 loop: CASSFQGRTTEAFF. The CDR3 nucleotides read TGTGCCAGCAGTTTTCAGGGGAGGACCACTGAAGCTTTCTTT.